Listed here is a single T cell receptor (beta chain). Original data processing: Using reference gene primer amplification, nucleated cell counts were estimated. Measured with immunoSEQ multiplex PCR; TCRdb has only the in-frame clones, and not every one. V, J and clone size are taken as reported in that table, and D and trimming were inferred from the DNA itself. The sample carries about 140,000 clones, approximately 78% recorded once. This CDR3 has 15 amino acids. The germline CDR1 and CDR2 sequences are KGHDR and SFDVKD. Germline trimming cut 0 bases from V and 10 bases from J; bases unmatched to any gene: 7. This entry is derived from a study of blood T cell repertoires in COVID-19. The overall study: The United States, Italy and Spain provided the acute and convalescent COVID-19 samples.

The sequence was collected from an elderly woman with acute or convalescent COVID-19. The chain links TRBV24-1 to TRBJ2-1, with 8 bases identical to TRBD2. Material for sequencing was peripheral blood. For the CDR3, the DNA is TGTGCCACCAGTGATTTGTGGTTGGCGGGGGGCGAGCAGTTCTTC. It translates to CATSDLWLAGGEQFF.